This TCR beta chain was recovered during a study of blood T cell repertoires in COVID-19. Study details: T cells, B-cell-depleted T cells, or PBMCs provided the cDNA or gDNA that served as material.

Data came from immunoSEQ multiplex PCR; TCRdb stores just in-frame clones and leaves some out. The data show more than 250,000 clones, roughly 89% seen once. Trimming shortened V by 4 bases and J by 9 bases, and 16 bases separated the two germline ends. The V gene's germline CDR1 is SGHTA and CDR2 FQGNSA. CDR3 size: 13 residues. Participants came from some 26 US areas, aged roughly 18 to 95 years. Participants' own reports of clinical history determined their cohort assignment. The study counted Cohort 3 donors as recovered given two negative PCRs, clearance, or symptom resolution. The rearrangement links TRBV7-2 to TRBJ2-7; perhaps TRBD2 as D (6 bases). What was sequenced was PBMCs or T cells enriched from blood (not recorded which). The TCR was taken from a woman aged 40 to 50 who had recovered from COVID-19. CDR3 in amino acids: CASSSSLAGWQYF. CDR3 DNA sequence: TGTGCCAGCAGCTCAAGCTTGGCGGGATGGCAGTACTTC.